These 32 T cell receptor beta chains originate from one sample sequenced in a study of control samples from healthy donors and cancer patients. Produced via immunoSEQ multiplex PCR; TCRdb's table is partial and in-frame only. The sample consists of about 69,000 clones, more than 75% of them appearing once. The sample comprised PBMCs. These receptors were collected from a woman in her forties or fifties with lung cancer.

V usage is TRBV5-1 and J usage is TRBJ2-2, with D possibly TRBD1 on 6 matching bases. Germline values: CDR1 SGHRS, CDR2 YFSETQ. CDR3 length equals 15 residues. V lost 0 bases, J lost 0 bases, and 6 bases lay in between. The CDR3 DNA reads as TGCGCCAGCAGCTTGGGGGACACGAACACCGGGGAGCTGTTTTTT. This encodes CASSLGDTNTGELFF.

This chain joins TRBV28 and TRBJ2-5; 9 bases fit TRBD1. Germline V gene sequence: CDR1 MDHEN, CDR2 SYDVKM. The CDR3 loop spans 14 amino acids. V shed 3 bases and J 4 bases; nucleotides not matched to a gene: 3. The chain's CDR3 is CASSFPDRGETQYF. The CDR3 nucleotides read TGTGCCAGCAGTTTTCCGGACAGGGGAGAGACCCAGTACTTC.

This clone was picked up one time. The chain combines TRBV4-3 with TRBJ2-2; D possibly matches TRBD1 or TRBD2 (6 bases each). This CDR3 is built from 16 residues. Trimming removed 0 bases from V and 5 bases from J, with 13 bases in between. Germline V gene lookup returns CDR1 LGHNA and CDR2 YSLEER. The CDR3 DNA sequence: TGCGCCAGCAGCCAAGATCCCGGGGGCAGAACCGGGGAGCTGTTTTTT. Translated: CASSQDPGGRTGELFF.

The chain carries TRBV19 and TRBJ1-5; D is uncertain. Germline CDR1 LNHDA, CDR2 SQIVND (reference sequence). The CDR3 is 15 residues long. The ends were cut back, 7 bases at V and 0 bases at J, with 13 bases in the middle. The DNA of the CDR3 is TGTGCCAGTAACGTCCTGGAAAATAGCAATCAGCCCCAGCATTTT. The encoded protein is CASNVLENSNQPQHF. Variable domain in full (rest from reference TRBV19 and TRBJ1-5): DGGITQSPKYLFRKEGQNVTLSCEQNLNHDAMYWYRQDPGQGLRLIYYSQIVNDFQKGDIAEGYSVSREKKESFPLTVTSAQKNPTAFYLCASNVLENSNQPQHFGDGTRLSIL.

The V gene is TRBV12-5, the J gene TRBJ1-5; a possible D gene is TRBD1 (5 bases). From germline, CDR1 is LGHNT and CDR2 FRNRAP. The V and J ends lost 8 bases and 1 base respectively, with 12 bases between them. This CDR3 has 14 residues. The CDR3 loop is CASTTGGSNQPQHF. In DNA, the CDR3 is TGTGCTAGTACTACAGGAGGAAGCAATCAGCCCCAGCATTTT. Drawing the rest from reference TRBV12-5 and TRBJ1-5, the complete variable domain is DARVTQTPRHKVTEMGQEVTMRCQPILGHNTVFWYRQTMMQGLELLAYFRNRAPLDDSGMPKDRFSAEMPDATLATLKIQPSEPRDSAVYFCASTTGGSNQPQHFGDGTRLSIL.

The genes are TRBV3-1 (or the pseudogene TRBV3-2) and TRBJ2-7; D is ambiguous. Germline-derived CDR1 and CDR2 are LGHDT and YNNKEL (reference sequence). The CDR3 has 13 residues. V dropped 1 base and J dropped 3 bases, with 7 bases sitting between them. CDR3 nucleotides: TGTGCCAGCAGCCAAGGTACGCACTACGAGCAGTACTTC. This codes for CASSQGTHYEQYF.

The gene calls are TRBV19 and TRBJ2-3, with TRBD1 identical over 8 bases. From germline, CDR1 is LNHDA and CDR2 SQIVND (reference sequence). The CDR3 has 16 residues. V was clipped by 5 bases and J by 2 bases; unmatched bases: 9. The CDR3 coding sequence is TGTGCCAGTAGTTCACCGGGACAGGTTACCACAGATACGCAGTATTTT. Translated: CASSSPGQVTTDTQYF. The whole variable domain, remainder taken from reference TRBV19 and TRBJ2-3, is DGGITQSPKYLFRKEGQNVTLSCEQNLNHDAMYWYRQDPGQGLRLIYYSQIVNDFQKGDIAEGYSVSREKKESFPLTVTSAQKNPTAFYLCASSSPGQVTTDTQYFGPGTRLTVL.

This clone has a handful of counts. The chain combines TRBV28 with TRBJ2-5; D is unresolved. The V gene lost 2 bases and the J gene lost 3 bases, with 10 bases spanning the gap. CDR1 is MDHEN, CDR2 SYDVKM, per germline. The CDR3 spans 14 residues. The CDR3 region has the DNA TGTGCCAGCAGTTTAATAGGCAGAAAAGAGACCCAGTACTTC. It encodes CASSLIGRKETQYF.

V is TRBV24-1 and J is TRBJ2-1, with 9 bases lining up with TRBD1. J lost 7 bases, V lost 6 bases, and 3 bases had no gene match. The CDR3 is made up of 13 amino acids. CDR1 is KGHDR, CDR2 SFDVKD, per germline. CDR3 in amino acids: CATSPDRGNEQFF. The CDR3 DNA is TGTGCCACCAGTCCGGACAGGGGTAATGAGCAGTTCTTC.

V and J are TRBV7-2 and TRBJ2-3; D is unresolved. Germline lookup yields CDR1 SGHTA and CDR2 FQGNSA. The CDR3 spans 15 residues. Trimming cost V 5 bases and J 5 bases, with 17 bases left between them. The CDR3 loop is CASSPQVGMGDTQYF. CDR3 coding DNA: TGTGCCAGCAGCCCGCAAGTAGGGATGGGAGATACGCAGTATTTT. Combining the CDR3 with reference TRBV7-2 and TRBJ2-3 gives the whole variable domain GAGVSQSPSNKVTEKGKDVELRCDPISGHTALYWYRQSLGQGLEFLIYFQGNSAPDKSGLPSDRFSAERTGGSVSTLTIQRTQQEDSAVYLCASSPQVGMGDTQYFGPGTRLTVL.

The V call is TRBV28, the J call TRBJ1-5, with no clear D. Trimming shortened V by 3 bases and J by 5 bases, and 5 bases separated the two germline ends. Germline V gene sequence: CDR1 MDHEN, CDR2 SYDVKM. The CDR3 contains 12 residues. The CDR3 spells CASSFLYQPQHF. For the CDR3, the DNA is TGTGCCAGCAGTTTCCTTTATCAGCCCCAGCATTTT.

The CDR3, as DNA: TGTGCCAGCAGTCCCCTGGCAGCTGCGAACACCGGGGAGCTGTTTTTT. This translates into CASSPLAAANTGELFF. The chain combines TRBV27 with TRBJ2-2; no firm D call. CDR3 length equals 16 residues. Germline V lookup: CDR1 MNHEY, CDR2 SMNVEV (reference sequence). Trimming shortened V by 5 bases and J by 0 bases, and 13 bases separated the two germline ends.

This clone was counted a single time. The rearrangement links TRBV6-5 to TRBJ1-2, with 9 bases fitting TRBD1. Germline values: CDR1 MNHEY, CDR2 SVGAGI. V shed 5 bases, J shed 7 bases, and the junction held 11 bases outside the gene matches. This CDR3 spans 15 amino acids. Written as DNA, the CDR3 is TGTGCCAGCAGTACAGGGGGCGGCTCTTTCCGTGGCTACACCTTC. It is translated as CASSTGGGSFRGYTF.

The chain links TRBV6-5 to TRBJ2-3; D is perhaps TRBD1 or TRBD2 (5 bases each). The V and J ends lost 2 bases and 5 bases respectively, with 8 bases between them. Germline CDR1 MNHEY, CDR2 SVGAGI. The CDR3 runs 13 residues. CDR3 residues: CASSYVGVDTQYF. DNA of the CDR3: TGTGCCAGCAGTTACGTGGGGGTAGATACGCAGTATTTT.

This clone has only one observation. The J gene is TRBJ1-6, the V gene TRBV5-8, with TRBD1 matching over 8 bases. V dropped 3 bases and J dropped 7; count of bases not matched to a gene: 9. Germline CDR1 is SGHTS and CDR2 is YDEGEE. This CDR3 region has 16 residues. The CDR3 spells CASSSRQGLWNSPLHF. In nucleotides, the CDR3 is TGTGCCAGCAGCTCAAGACAGGGGCTTTGGAATTCACCCCTCCACTTT.

This clone was picked up a small number of times. V gene TRBV29-1 combines with J gene TRBJ1-1; D may be TRBD1 (5 bases). CDR3 length: 12 residues. Trimming cost V 1 base and J 9 bases, with 12 bases left between them. Germline assignment: CDR1 SQVTM and CDR2 ANQGSEA. The DNA of the CDR3 is TGCAGCGTTGAAGGGGCAGGGTACAAAGCTTTCTTT. This encodes CSVEGAGYKAFF. The entire variable domain, with the rest obtained from reference TRBV29-1 and TRBJ1-1, is as follows: SAVISQKPSRDICQRGTSLTIQCQVDSQVTMMFWYRQQPGQSLTLIATANQGSEATYESGFVIDKFPISRPNLTFSTLTVSNMSPEDSSIYLCSVEGAGYKAFFGQGTRLTVV.

The chain links TRBV18 to TRBJ1-1, with D perhaps TRBD1 (5 bases). There are 13 residues in the CDR3. From germline, CDR1 is KGHSH and CDR2 LQKENI. Between the trimmed V and J ends, which lost 6 bases and 1 base, there was a span of 9 bases. CDR3 region: CASSRQGNTEAFF. Written as DNA, the CDR3 is TGTGCCAGCTCGCGCCAGGGGAACACTGAAGCTTTCTTT.

The V and J genes are TRBV7-2 and TRBJ1-3; D not resolved. CDR1 and CDR2 (germline): SGHTA, FQGNSA. V dropped 4 bases and J dropped 0 bases, with 7 bases sitting between them. The CDR3 is 14 residues long. CDR3 nucleotides: TGTGCCAGCAGCTCCCGGGGCTCTGGAAACACCATATATTTT. Its translation is CASSSRGSGNTIYF. The whole variable domain, remainder taken from reference TRBV7-2 and TRBJ1-3, is GAGVSQSPSNKVTEKGKDVELRCDPISGHTALYWYRQSLGQGLEFLIYFQGNSAPDKSGLPSDRFSAERTGGSVSTLTIQRTQQEDSAVYLCASSSRGSGNTIYFGEGSWLTVV.

This clone was seen only once. The V and J genes are TRBV19 and TRBJ2-1; D gene ambiguous. V was trimmed by 5 bases and J by 5 bases, leaving 16 bases between them. In germline, CDR1 is LNHDA, CDR2 SQIVND (reference sequence). The CDR3 loop spans 15 amino acids. CDR3 loop: CASSESISAHNEQFF. In DNA, the CDR3 is TGTGCCAGTAGTGAGAGTATCTCGGCCCACAATGAGCAGTTCTTC.

This chain links TRBV29-1 with TRBJ1-6; D remains ambiguous. CDR1 is SQVTM, CDR2 ANQGSEA, per germline. Trimming stripped 5 bases from V and 5 bases from J, with 10 bases between. The CDR3 has 13 residues. CDR3 in DNA: TGCAGCGTTAGGACCGATGATAATTCACCCCTCCACTTT. Protein sequence: CSVRTDDNSPLHF.

The chain employs TRBV19 and TRBJ1-1, with 11 bases lining up with TRBD1. J was trimmed by 0 bases and V by 6 bases; bases with no gene match: 15. CDR1 LNHDA and CDR2 SQIVND come from the germline V gene (reference sequence). CDR3 length equals 19 residues. The CDR3 nucleotides read TGTGCCAGTAGCCATCGGACAGGGGGCGCGGTGGGGATGAACACTGAAGCTTTCTTT. Protein product: CASSHRTGGAVGMNTEAFF.

The chain carries TRBV7-2 and TRBJ2-1; weak D call: TRBD2 (7 bases). CDR1 is SGHTA and CDR2 is FQGNSA in the germline V gene. This CDR3 has 13 residues. V was pared by 5 bases and J by 5 bases, with 10 bases between. The CDR3 is CASSQGGDNEQFF. CDR3 nucleotides: TGTGCCAGCAGCCAAGGGGGGGACAATGAGCAGTTCTTC.

A single count supports this clone. V is TRBV24-1 and J is TRBJ1-2; D gene uncertain. The CDR3 has 12 residues. Per the germline V gene, CDR1 is KGHDR and CDR2 is SFDVKD. Trimming shortened V by 5 bases and J by 3 bases, and 6 bases separated the two germline ends. The CDR3 region has the DNA TGTGCCACCAGTGGCAAGGACTATGGCTACACCTTC. It codes for CATSGKDYGYTF.

The chain uses TRBV4-1 and TRBJ2-1, with TRBD2 matching 10 bases. Per the germline V gene, CDR1 is MGHRA and CDR2 is YSYEKL. The CDR3 is made up of 15 amino acids. V gave up 4 bases and J gave up 7 bases; unmatched junction bases: 7. The CDR3 sequence: CASSPSGGGRNEQFF. The DNA for the CDR3 is TGCGCCAGCAGCCCGAGCGGGGGGGGTAGGAATGAGCAGTTCTTC.

This rearrangement joins TRBV7-6 to TRBJ1-1; no clear D gene. In germline, CDR1 is SGHVS, CDR2 FNYEAQ. V gave up 5 bases and J gave up 1 base, with 14 bases separating them. The CDR3 spans 15 residues. CDR3 in DNA: TGTGCCAGCAGCCCATTAGGGCAGACGAACACTGAAGCTTTCTTT. Its translation: CASSPLGQTNTEAFF.

The J gene is TRBJ1-1, the V gene TRBV5-1; D gene uncertain. Germline CDR1 and CDR2: SGHRS and YFSETQ. CDR3 length equals 17 residues. Trimming left V 4 bases short and J 7 bases short, with 26 bases between. The CDR3 here is CASSKGPADVVSNEAFF. CDR3 coding DNA: TGCGCCAGCAGCAAAGGACCCGCCGATGTAGTATCGAATGAAGCTTTCTTT.

The chain joins TRBV10-2 to TRBJ1-2, with 11 nucleotides matching TRBD1. This CDR3 is built from 15 residues. From germline, CDR1 is WSHSY and CDR2 SAAADI. V shed 3 bases and J 4 bases; nucleotides not matched to a gene: 4. The CDR3 spells CASSDLGTGGYGYTF. In nucleotides, the CDR3 is TGCGCCAGCAGTGACCTTGGGACAGGGGGCTATGGCTACACCTTC.

This clone appeared a single time. J is TRBJ2-1 and V is TRBV19; 8 bases line up with TRBD1. The CDR3 runs to 16 residues. Germline V CDR1 and CDR2: LNHDA, SQIVND (reference sequence). V lost 4 bases, J lost 6 bases, and 11 bases stayed unmatched. CDR3 DNA sequence: TGTGCCAGTAGTACTCTGGGACCTCAGGGGGCCAATGAGCAGTTCTTC. It specifies CASSTLGPQGANEQFF.

This clone was counted only a few times. The CDR3 nucleotides are TGCGCCAGCAGCCAAGATTATCACAGGGAAGAGACCCAGTACTTC. This codes for CASSQDYHREETQYF. The rearrangement uses TRBV4-3 and TRBJ2-5; D perhaps matches TRBD1 (6 bases). The ends were cut back, 0 bases at V and 3 bases at J, with 11 bases in the middle. Looked up from germline, CDR1 is LGHNA and CDR2 is YSLEER. This CDR3 has 15 residues.

This chain connects TRBV18 to TRBJ1-6, with 7 bases identical to TRBD1. Germline assignment: CDR1 KGHSH and CDR2 LQKENI. CDR3 size: 14 residues. Trimming cost V 3 bases and J 8 bases; bases outside gene matches: 4. The CDR3 DNA reads TGTGCCAGCTCACCCCGAGGGGGCGATTCACCCCTCCACTTT. It is translated as CASSPRGGDSPLHF. Complete variable domain (other parts from reference TRBV18 and TRBJ1-6): NAGVMQNPRHLVRRRGQEARLRCSPMKGHSHVYWYRQLPEEGLKFMVYLQKENIIDESGMPKERFSAEFPKEGPSILRIQQVVRGDSAAYFCASSPRGGDSPLHFGNGTRLTVT.

The CDR3 DNA is TGTGCCAGCAGCTTAGTTCTTCGGAACACTGAAGCTTTCTTT. It encodes CASSLVLRNTEAFF. The chain couples TRBV7-9 to TRBJ1-1; D is unresolved. The V gene's germline CDR1 is SEHNR and CDR2 FQNEAQ (reference sequence). There are 14 residues in the CDR3. Trimming removed 1 base from V and 1 base from J, with 7 bases in between.

V usage is TRBV5-4 and J usage is TRBJ1-2, with 7 bases fitting TRBD1. Trimming removed 5 bases from V and 7 bases from J; junction bases left unmatched: 11. The CDR3 is 14 residues long. Germline CDR1 and CDR2: SGHNT and YYREEE (reference sequence). This chain's CDR3 is CASRMGTAEFGYTF. The CDR3, as DNA: TGTGCCAGCAGGATGGGGACAGCCGAATTTGGCTACACCTTC.